Only one count was recorded for the clone carrying this T cell receptor (beta chain). Authors' methods: Researchers report that nucleated cell counts were estimated from reference gene primer amplification. Produced via immunoSEQ multiplex PCR; TCRdb's table is partial and in-frame only. V, J and clone size were drawn from that table, and D and trimming were deduced from the DNA. The profile covers 150,000 to 200,000 clones, with over 75% appearing a single time and roughly 0.56% taken by the ten largest. The record originates from a study of blood T cell repertoires in COVID-19. Trimming pared 1 base from V and 5 bases from J, leaving 11 bases between. In germline, CDR1 is SGHTA, CDR2 FQGTGA. This CDR3 has 15 amino acids.

What was sequenced was peripheral blood. The source is a man aged 45-60 years with acute or convalescent COVID-19. The J gene is TRBJ2-2, the V gene TRBV7-3; possibly TRBD2 for D (6 bases). CDR3 in DNA: TGTGCCAGCAGCTTAAGGGCCGGGGGAACCGGGGAGCTGTTTTTT. Protein sequence: CASSLRAGGTGELFF.